What follows are 26 T cell receptor beta chains derived from one specimen sequenced in a study of T-cell memory formation after mild COVID-19. One entry per CDR3 protein results from TCRdb running MiXCR on the 5' RACE reads. The profile shows 350,000 to 400,000 distinct CDR3 sequences, roughly 14% of them singletons. Sequencing input: PBMCs or a T cell subset sorted from them (not recorded which). The receptors were sampled from a man between 18 and 35 years old who had mild COVID-19 (a few samples of this study predate the infection). Cell type and time point are not known.

The chain recombines TRBV2 with TRBJ1-5, with D uncertain. Trimming shortened V by 3 bases and J by 5 bases, and 11 bases separated the two germline ends. The CDR3 has 14 amino acids. CDR1 and CDR2 (germline): SNHLY, FYNNEI. Written as DNA, the CDR3 is TGTGCCAGCAGTGACATAGGGATGGATCAGCCCCAGCATTTT. Translation: CASSDIGMDQPQHF.

This clonotype appeared a few times. V usage is TRBV7-9 and J usage is TRBJ2-3; D gene unclear. This CDR3 has 12 residues. The germline V gene has CDR1 SEHNR and CDR2 FQNEAQ (reference sequence). The V end was cut by 4 bases, the J end by 6 bases, with 8 bases between. For the CDR3, the DNA is TGTGCCAGCAGCTCCCCCATGGATACGCAGTATTTT. Protein: CASSSPMDTQYF.

This clonotype is a singleton in its sample. The chain couples TRBV27 to TRBJ2-1; 10 bases align to TRBD1. Germline CDR1 is MNHEY and CDR2 is SMNVEV (reference sequence). The CDR3 loop spans 15 amino acids. V lost 5 bases to trimming and J lost 7 bases; unmatched junction nucleotides: 8. The DNA for the CDR3 is TGTGCCAGCAGTAGAAGGGACAGGGGAGGGAATGAGCAGTTCTTC. Protein product: CASSRRDRGGNEQFF.

This clonotype turned up a few times. The chain combines TRBV2 with TRBJ2-7; TRBD2 agrees at 10 bases. This CDR3 has 14 amino acids. The germline V gene has CDR1 SNHLY and CDR2 FYNNEI. V was clipped by 6 bases and J by 3 bases; unmatched bases: 5. The CDR3 here is CASRASSGGYEQYF. The CDR3 DNA follows: TGTGCCAGCAGGGCTTCTAGCGGGGGCTACGAGCAGTACTTC.

This clonotype was counted between two and nine times. This chain links TRBV7-9 with TRBJ2-3; perhaps D is TRBD1 or TRBD2 (5 bases each). V lost 5 bases and J 2 bases, leaving 14 bases between the germline ends. CDR3 size: 15 residues. Germline V gives CDR1 SEHNR, CDR2 FQNEAQ (reference sequence). DNA of the CDR3: TGTGCCAGCAGCCGTCGGGACCTCAACACAGATACGCAGTATTTT. Its protein product is CASSRRDLNTDTQYF.

V usage is TRBV5-1 and J usage is TRBJ1-2; TRBD1 is a possible D gene (6 bases). Germline CDR1 is SGHRS and CDR2 is YFSETQ. The length of the CDR3 is 14 residues. The germline V and J ends were trimmed by 7 bases and 6 bases, with 19 bases remaining between them. The CDR3 region is CASRTAQLQDGYTF. The CDR3 nucleotides are TGCGCCAGCCGGACAGCTCAGCTTCAGGATGGCTACACCTTC.

The J gene is TRBJ2-7, the V gene TRBV12-3 or TRBV12-4, with D uncertain. V was trimmed by 6 bases and J by 2 bases, leaving 17 bases between them. The CDR3 has 15 amino acids. CDR3 loop: CASSWSEDLTYEQYF. The CDR3 nucleotides are TGTGCCAGCAGCTGGTCAGAGGATCTTACCTACGAGCAGTACTTC.

This clonotype was recorded a few times. The chain couples TRBV20-1 to TRBJ2-1; D could derive from TRBD1 or TRBD2 (5 bases each). The CDR3 has 15 residues. Trimming stripped 4 bases from V and 1 base from J, with 14 bases between. Germline loops: CDR1 DFQATT, CDR2 SNEGSKA (reference sequence). CDR3 sequence (DNA): TGCAGTGCTAAACCTCCGGGACGGTCCTACAATGAGCAGTTCTTC. Protein product: CSAKPPGRSYNEQFF.

The V gene is TRBV6-2 or TRBV6-3, the J gene TRBJ2-7; TRBD1 matches 10 bases. Per the germline V gene, CDR1 is MNHEY and CDR2 is SVGEGT. Unmatched junction bases numbered 5, after V lost 6 bases and J lost 0 bases. This CDR3 has 15 amino acids. CDR3 in DNA: TGTGCCAGCAGGGGACAGGGGTTGGGCTCCTACGAGCAGTACTTC. It encodes CASRGQGLGSYEQYF.

This clonotype appeared once. The chain links TRBV6-5 to TRBJ2-1, with D possibly TRBD1 on 6 matching bases. From germline, CDR1 is MNHEY and CDR2 SVGAGI. The CDR3 covers 15 residues. V was pared by 2 bases and J by 0 bases, with 8 bases between. CDR3 amino acids: CASSYSRGSYNEQFF. CDR3 bases: TGTGCCAGCAGTTACAGCAGGGGCTCCTACAATGAGCAGTTCTTC.

The sample holds a few counts of this clonotype. J is TRBJ2-3 and V is TRBV4-3; no firm D call. V lost 5 bases, J lost 4 bases, and 10 bases lay in between. CDR1 and CDR2 (germline): LGHNA, YSLEER. The CDR3 loop spans 13 amino acids. The chain's CDR3 is CASSLRFADTQYF. The CDR3 coding sequence is TGCGCCAGCAGCTTACGTTTCGCAGATACGCAGTATTTT.

The table lists this clonotype with a few counts. The chain links TRBV6-6 to TRBJ1-3; no definite D call. This CDR3 has 12 residues. Deletions cut 4 bases from V and 7 bases from J, with 8 bases between. The germline CDR1 and CDR2 sequences are MNHNY and SVGAGI (reference sequence). CDR3 sequence reads: CASSSQGNTIYF. The CDR3 DNA reads TGTGCCAGCAGTTCCCAAGGGAACACCATATATTTT.

J is TRBJ2-7 and V is TRBV4-2; D remains ambiguous. The V gene lost 1 base and the J gene lost 3 bases, with 10 bases spanning the gap. This CDR3 spans 14 amino acids. The V gene's germline CDR1 is LGHNA and CDR2 YNFKEQ. The CDR3 here is CASSQGLQLYEQYF. The DNA of the CDR3 is TGTGCCAGCAGCCAAGGTTTACAACTCTACGAGCAGTACTTC.

V is TRBV30 and J is TRBJ2-3; 11 bases fit TRBD2. The V gene end was trimmed by 1 base and the J gene end by 1 base; junction bases not matched to a gene: 13. Germline lookup yields CDR1 GTSNPN and CDR2 SVGIG (reference sequence). The CDR3 spans 19 residues. CDR3 amino acids: CAWSGPRRLAGGGTDTQYF. The DNA of the CDR3 is TGTGCCTGGAGTGGCCCCCGTCGGCTAGCGGGGGGTGGCACAGATACGCAGTATTTT.

This clonotype came up many times. V gene TRBV28 combines with J gene TRBJ2-7; 10 bases fit TRBD1. The length of the CDR3 is 13 residues. Germline CDR1 is MDHEN and CDR2 is SYDVKM. V trimming: 4 bases; J trimming: 6 bases; junction bases outside the gene matches: 3. The CDR3 sequence: CASSSDRGGEQYV. The CDR3 DNA reads as TGTGCCAGCAGTTCGGACAGGGGGGGCGAGCAGTACGTC.

A few counts support this clonotype. The chain has TRBV12-3 or TRBV12-4 and TRBJ2-1; 7 bases fit TRBD1. The V and J ends lost 4 bases and 2 bases, in that order; junction bases with no gene match: 11. The CDR3 sequence is 17 residues long. The CDR3 DNA follows: TGTGCCAGCAGTTCAACTCAGGGGGAGAGGACCTACAATGAGCAGTTCTTC. Protein product: CASSSTQGERTYNEQFF.

This clonotype has a count of ten or more. V and J are TRBV9 and TRBJ2-2; D gene unclear. The germline V and J ends were trimmed by 0 bases and 6 bases, with 12 bases remaining between them. CDR1 and CDR2 from the germline V gene are SGDLS and YYNGEE. The CDR3 covers 15 residues. Written as DNA, the CDR3 is TGTGCCAGCAGCGTAGGGGGTGCAGTGGCCGGGGAGCTGTTTTTT. Protein sequence: CASSVGGAVAGELFF.

The rearrangement uses TRBV6-2 or TRBV6-3 and TRBJ2-1; unclear D gene. Trimming stripped 5 bases from V and 5 bases from J, with 7 bases between. Germline V gene data show CDR1 as MNHEY and CDR2 as SVGEGT. This CDR3 spans 12 amino acids. DNA for the CDR3: TGTGCCAGCAGTAACCCCGACAATGAGCAGTTCTTC. Its protein is CASSNPDNEQFF.

This clonotype was seen ten or more times. In DNA, the CDR3 is TGCGCCAGCAGCCAGGTCCCGGGACAGGGGGTTTACGAGCAGTACTTC. It yields the protein CASSQVPGQGVYEQYF. This chain joins TRBV4-3 and TRBJ2-7; 11 nucleotides agree with TRBD1. V was clipped by 3 bases and J by 4 bases; unmatched bases: 8. CDR3 length: 16 residues. Germline lookup yields CDR1 LGHNA and CDR2 YSLEER.

With regard to this clonotype: A read error is possible here, since a much larger clone lies one base away. V is TRBV6-5 and J is TRBJ2-6; possible D gene TRBD2, 6 bases. Looked up from germline, CDR1 is MNHEY and CDR2 is SVGAGI. V was pared by 1 base and J by 5 bases, with 18 bases between. This CDR3 spans 18 amino acids. CDR3 sequence reads: CASSYFAGGPSRANVLTF. DNA for the CDR3: TGTGCCAGCAGTTACTTTGCCGGGGGTCCGTCTAGGGCCAACGTCCTGACTTTC.

V and J are TRBV7-2 and TRBJ2-2, with D possibly matching TRBD1 (6 bases). Germline V gene data show CDR1 as SGHTA and CDR2 as FQGNSA. This CDR3 spans 15 amino acids. V shed 5 bases and J shed 1 base, with 11 bases lying between them. The CDR3 nucleotides are TGTGCCAGCAGCCTACAAGGGGGGAACACCGGGGAGCTGTTTTTT. Translation: CASSLQGGNTGELFF.

This chain links TRBV5-1 with TRBJ1-4; maybe TRBD1 (5 bases). This CDR3 comprises 15 residues. Germline lookup yields CDR1 SGHRS and CDR2 YFSETQ. Trimming left V 4 bases short and J 4 bases short, with 14 bases between. The CDR3, as DNA: TGCGCCAGCAGCGGAACGGGACTGAGTAATGAAAAACTGTTTTTT. It codes for CASSGTGLSNEKLFF.

The chain is built from TRBV5-1 and TRBJ2-4; D may match TRBD1 or TRBD2 (5 bases each). Between the trimmed V and J ends, which lost 3 bases and 7 bases, there was a span of 11 bases. This CDR3 is 13 amino acids long. Germline lookup yields CDR1 SGHRS and CDR2 YFSETQ. CDR3 DNA: TGCGCCAGCAGCTCGAGGGGTATTAACATTCAGTACTTC. Translating gives CASSSRGINIQYF.

This clonotype showed up just a few times. This rearrangement joins TRBV2 to TRBJ1-3; 7 nucleotides agree with TRBD1. Losses at the gene ends were 4 bases for V and 6 bases for J; bases not matched to a gene: 6. Germline CDR1 reads SNHLY; CDR2 reads FYNNEI. CDR3 size: 14 residues. CDR3 sequence (DNA): TGTGCCAGCAGTGGTACAGGGGAAGAAAACACCATATATTTT. It codes for CASSGTGEENTIYF.

The chain is built from TRBV4-1 and TRBJ2-2; the D is unclear. V dropped 2 bases and J dropped 8 bases, with 12 bases sitting between them. CDR3 length: 14 amino acids. CDR1 and CDR2 (germline): MGHRA, YSYEKL. As DNA, the CDR3 is TGCGCCAGCAGCCAAACAAGGCGGCAGGGGGAGCTGTTTTTT. The encoded protein is CASSQTRRQGELFF.

This clonotype appeared a few times. V gene TRBV5-1 combines with J gene TRBJ2-7; tentatively, D is TRBD2 (6 bases). The CDR3 totals 15 residues. Germline loops: CDR1 SGHRS, CDR2 YFSETQ. Between the trimmed V and J ends, which lost 5 bases and 2 bases, there was a span of 17 bases. The CDR3 DNA is TGCGCCAGCAGTTCCGGGACGGAGGGGCCCTACGAGCAGTACTTC. Translation gives CASSSGTEGPYEQYF.